These T cell receptor beta chains were read from a single sample in a study of T-cell reconstitution after alpha-beta-depleted transplantation in children. TCRdb ran MiXCR on the PCR reads and lists one entry per CDR3 protein. The data hold roughly 160,000 distinct CDR3 sequences, with 8.5% to 14% observed a single time. This specimen consisted of PBMCs, obtained before TCRalphabeta/CD19-depleted stem cell transplant. These receptors originate from a boy aged 2 to 10 with acute myeloid leukemia, due to receive a stem cell transplant. Each CDR3 is given with its conserved first and last residue. D genes are given only for firm matches. Size is omitted from some rows. Given values are once, few, many or a class for expanded clones.

TRBV28	TRBJ2-1	many	-	CASSLLPSYNEQFF	TGTGCCAGCAGTTTATTGCCCTCCTACAATGAGCAGTTCTTC
TRBV27	TRBJ2-1	many	TRBD2	CASSESTSGRDEQFF	TGTGCCAGCAGTGAGTCGACTAGCGGGAGGGATGAGCAGTTCTTC
TRBV19	TRBJ1-2	many	TRBD1	CASRGGLDYGYTF	TGTGCCAGTCGAGGGGGCTTGGACTATGGCTACACCTTC
TRBV20-1	TRBJ2-7	few	-	CSARGGREPYEQYF	TGCAGTGCTAGAGGAGGCAGGGAACCCTACGAGCAGTACTTC
TRBV5-1	TRBJ1-1	many	-	CASSFEDGREAFF	TGCGCCAGCAGCTTCGAGGACGGGAGGGAAGCTTTCTTT
TRBV27	TRBJ2-7	many	-	CASSPTGQDYEQYF	TGTGCCAGCAGTCCGACGGGGCAAGACTACGAGCAGTACTTC
TRBV20-1	TRBJ1-5	many	-	CSAAPGDQPQHF	TGCAGTGCTGCTCCCGGGGATCAGCCCCAGCATTTT
TRBV5-1	TRBJ1-1	many	-	CASKPQANTEAFF	TGCGCCAGCAAACCACAGGCAAACACTGAAGCTTTCTTT
TRBV7-6	TRBJ2-1	many	TRBD2	CASSLTIAGDYNEQFF	TGTGCCAGCAGCTTAACGATTGCGGGGGACTACAATGAGCAGTTCTTC
TRBV6-5	TRBJ2-7	many	TRBD2	CASSLNSGTSGSYEQYF	TGTGCCAGCAGTTTAAATTCCGGGACTAGCGGCTCCTACGAGCAGTACTTC
TRBV2	TRBJ2-1	few	TRBD2	CASSEGLAGLSSYNEQFF	TGTGCCAGCAGTGAGGGACTAGCGGGTCTCAGCTCCTACAATGAGCAGTTCTTC
TRBV10-2	TRBJ2-7	-	-	CASGEREDRTNYEQYF	TGCGCCAGCGGGGAAAGGGAGGACAGGACAAACTACGAGCAGTACTTC
TRBV12-3/TRBV12-4	TRBJ2-7	many	-	CASSLRGGLGEQYF	TGTGCCAGCAGTTTGAGGGGGGGGTTGGGGGAGCAGTACTTC
TRBV7-2	TRBJ1-2	many	-	CASRTTLLGEGYTF	TGTGCCAGCAGAACCACCCTCCTGGGGGAAGGCTACACCTTC
TRBV29-1	TRBJ1-2	few	TRBD1	CSVDRGIYGYTF	TGCAGCGTAGACAGGGGAATCTATGGCTACACCTTC
TRBV7-3	TRBJ2-1	-	-	CASSFSGPQPYNEQFF	TGTGCCAGCAGCTTTTCGGGACCGCAGCCTTACAATGAGCAGTTCTTC
TRBV4-1	TRBJ2-1	many	-	CASSQDFGALTGNEQFF	TGCGCCAGCAGCCAAGATTTTGGGGCCCTCACGGGGAATGAGCAGTTCTTC
TRBV5-1	TRBJ1-2	many	-	CASSLNGDYGYTF	TGCGCCAGCAGCTTGAATGGTGACTATGGCTACACCTTC